This T cell receptor (beta chain) appears in the sequencing data of a study of T-cell reconstitution after alpha-beta-depleted transplantation in children. Whole-study results and caveats: The origin of high day-60 TCRbeta diversity in some patients lay in surviving recipient T cells and thymic progenitors. It was reported that alpha-beta T cells came from several hundred expanded graft clones (about two months after transplant).

At least ten counts were recorded for this clonotype. Its target is not known. A library of TCRbeta sequences, prepared with unique molecular identifiers, was generated. TCRdb used MiXCR to reprocess the PCR reads, holding one entry per CDR3 protein. The table has just under 350,000 distinct CDR3 sequences, around 15% seen once. This material consisted of PBMCs, mostly from graft donor cells, taken 360 days after TCRalphabeta/CD19-depleted stem cell transplant. The origin of this receptor is a male patient between 2 and 10 years old who had a stem cell transplant for acute lymphoblastic leukemia, so the T cells may come from the graft donor.

The CDR3: CAISESKQRRVYSGANVLTF. Here the CDR3 DNA reads TGTGCCATCAGTGAGTCGAAGCAACGACGGGTATACTCTGGGGCCAACGTCCTGACTTTC. V usage is TRBV10-3 and J usage is TRBJ2-6; no reliable D call. Per germline, CDR1 ENHRY and CDR2 SYGVKD. The CDR3 runs to 20 residues. Trimming stripped 0 bases from V and 0 bases from J, with 18 bases between.